The text below deals with one TCR beta chain. Its specificity is not known. The sample originates from a study of cytomegalovirus exposure and HLA in healthy donors. General study results and limits: Solely CMV serostatus was available to characterize immune exposure.

Trimming removed 0 bases from V and 5 bases from J, with 8 bases in between. Per the germline V gene, CDR1 is SGHTA and CDR2 is FQGNSA. The CDR3 runs 13 residues. Although they were nominally healthy when sampled, donors likely had unrecorded immune exposures. Vbeta (60) and Jbeta (13) primers were used in the PCR. Repertoires were generated with immunoSEQ multiplex PCR, while TCRdb's copy carries only in-frame clones and drops some. The sample consists of about 200,000 clones, roughly 77% of them appearing once. This TCR derives from a male donor in good health and CMV-seropositive. Sequencing used PBMCs. The J gene is TRBJ2-7, the V gene TRBV7-2; D not certain. The CDR3 sequence: CASSLAALNEQYF. The CDR3 DNA is TGTGCCAGCAGCTTAGCAGCTCTCAACGAGCAGTACTTC.